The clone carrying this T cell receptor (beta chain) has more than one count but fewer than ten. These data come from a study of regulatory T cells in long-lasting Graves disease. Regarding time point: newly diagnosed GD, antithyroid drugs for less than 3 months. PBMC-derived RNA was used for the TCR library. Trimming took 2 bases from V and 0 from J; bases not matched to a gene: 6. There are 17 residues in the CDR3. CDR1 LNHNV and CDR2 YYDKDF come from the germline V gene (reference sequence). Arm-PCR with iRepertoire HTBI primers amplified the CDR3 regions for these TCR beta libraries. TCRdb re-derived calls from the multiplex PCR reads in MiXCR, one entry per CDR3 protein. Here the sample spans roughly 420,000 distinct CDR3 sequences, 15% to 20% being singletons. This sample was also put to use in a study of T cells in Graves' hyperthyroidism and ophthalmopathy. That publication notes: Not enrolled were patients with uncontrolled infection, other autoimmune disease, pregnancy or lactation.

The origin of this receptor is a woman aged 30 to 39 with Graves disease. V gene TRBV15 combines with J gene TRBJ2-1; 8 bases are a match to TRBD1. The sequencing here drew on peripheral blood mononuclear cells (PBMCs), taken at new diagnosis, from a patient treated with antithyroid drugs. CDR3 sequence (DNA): TGTGCCACCAGCAGATGGACAGGGACGAGCTCCTACAATGAGCAGTTCTTC. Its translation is CATSRWTGTSSYNEQFF. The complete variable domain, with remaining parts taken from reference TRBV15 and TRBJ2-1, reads DAMVIQNPRYQVTQFGKPVTLSCSQTLNHNVMYWYQQKSSQAPKLLFHYYDKDFNNEADTPDNFQSRRPNTSFCFLDIRSPGLGDTAMYLCATSRWTGTSSYNEQFFGPGTRLTVL.